What follows are 16 T cell receptor beta chains derived from one specimen sequenced in a study of control samples from healthy donors and cancer patients. Sequencing used immunoSEQ multiplex PCR; TCRdb keeps in-frame clones, though not all of them. The profile shows roughly 73,000 clones, over 75% of them singletons. Sequenced input: blood. The origin of the receptors is a man over 45 in good health.

This clone was seen only a few times. V usage is TRBV5-5 and J usage is TRBJ1-3; D gene uncertain. The length of the CDR3 is 14 residues. From germline, CDR1 is SGHKS and CDR2 YYEKEE (reference sequence). Trimming took 0 bases from V and 7 from J, leaving 11 bases between them. Here the CDR3 DNA reads TGTGCCAGCAGCTTGGAGGCCGGTCGGAACACCATATATTTT. This gives the protein CASSLEAGRNTIYF.

The rearrangement joins TRBV7-2 to TRBJ2-7, with 8 bases fitting TRBD1. J gave up 0 bases and V 5 bases, and 6 bases lay outside the gene matches. The germline V gene encodes CDR1 SGHTA and CDR2 FQGNSA. There are 15 residues in the CDR3. CDR3 amino acids: CASSKPGQASYEQYF. The CDR3 DNA reads as TGTGCCAGCAGCAAGCCGGGACAGGCCTCCTACGAGCAGTACTTC.

J is TRBJ2-1 and V is TRBV14; 14 bases match TRBD2. Losses at the gene ends were 0 bases for V and 7 bases for J; bases not matched to a gene: 17. This CDR3 has 21 residues. In germline, CDR1 is SGHDN, CDR2 FVKESK. CDR3 sequence reads: CASSQDLRTSGGNSSWNEQFF. In DNA form, the CDR3 reads TGTGCCAGCAGCCAAGACCTCCGGACTAGCGGGGGGAATTCATCATGGAATGAGCAGTTCTTC.

The chain carries TRBV6-5 and TRBJ2-5; 14 nucleotides align to TRBD2. Germline lookup yields CDR1 MNHEY and CDR2 SVGAGI. Trimming at V came to 5 bases and at J to 10 bases, leaving 9 bases not matched to a gene. CDR3 length: 15 residues. CDR3 amino acids: CASSPSGLAGAIQYF. The DNA of the CDR3 is TGTGCCAGCAGTCCCTCGGGACTAGCGGGAGCAATCCAGTACTTC.

The chain employs TRBV4-2 and TRBJ2-7, with D unclear. This CDR3 has 12 amino acids. The V end lost 0 bases, the J end lost 5 bases, and 5 bases lay between the germline ends. The V gene's germline CDR1 is LGHNA and CDR2 YNFKEQ. CDR3 protein: CASSQDTDEQYF. DNA of the CDR3: TGTGCCAGCAGCCAAGATACTGACGAGCAGTACTTC.

The genes are TRBV10-3 and TRBJ1-6, with no clear D. The germline gives CDR1 ENHRY, CDR2 SYGVKD. Trimming stripped 7 bases from V and 5 bases from J, with 9 bases between. The CDR3 loop spans 13 amino acids. In DNA, the CDR3 is TGTGCCATCAAAAGCACAGATAATTCACCCCTCCACTTT. Translating gives CAIKSTDNSPLHF.

Only one count was recorded for this clone. The chain couples TRBV7-2 to TRBJ2-2, with 8 bases lining up with TRBD2. Trimming cost V 1 base and J 5 bases; bases outside gene matches: 15. The CDR3 extends over 19 amino acids. The germline CDR1 and CDR2 sequences are SGHTA and FQGNSA. CDR3 residues: CASSLGGGFGAGATGELFF. CDR3 DNA: TGTGCCAGCAGCTTAGGCGGGGGGTTTGGGGCCGGGGCAACCGGGGAGCTGTTTTTT. Combining the CDR3 with reference TRBV7-2 and TRBJ2-2 gives the whole variable domain GAGVSQSPSNKVTEKGKDVELRCDPISGHTALYWYRQSLGQGLEFLIYFQGNSAPDKSGLPSDRFSAERTGGSVSTLTIQRTQQEDSAVYLCASSLGGGFGAGATGELFFGEGSRLTVL.

CDR3 residues: CAWSKRGRETQYF. In DNA form, the CDR3 reads TGTGCCTGGAGTAAGCGGGGCAGAGAGACCCAGTACTTC. The J gene is TRBJ2-5, the V gene TRBV30, with TRBD2 identical over 7 bases. With V trimmed by 2 bases and J by 4 bases, 4 bases remained unmatched. Germline assignment: CDR1 GTSNPN and CDR2 SVGIG (reference sequence). The CDR3 extends over 13 amino acids.

In its sample, this clone was seen a few times. J is TRBJ1-3 and V is TRBV6-5, with D unresolved. V dropped 6 bases and J dropped 0 bases, with 6 bases sitting between them. This CDR3 contains 13 residues. The V gene's germline CDR1 is MNHEY and CDR2 SVGAGI. The CDR3 DNA sequence: TGTGCCAGCAGAACGCCCTCTGGAAACACCATATATTTT. Translated, it gives CASRTPSGNTIYF.

This chain joins TRBV11-3 and TRBJ1-1, with 7 bases matching TRBD1. The length of the CDR3 is 13 residues. The V and J ends lost 6 bases and 5 bases, in that order; junction bases with no gene match: 6. Germline V gene lookup returns CDR1 SGHNT and CDR2 YENEEA. CDR3 coding DNA: TGTGCCAGCAGTTTAACAGGGGTGACTGAAGCTTTCTTT. It codes for CASSLTGVTEAFF.

The J gene is TRBJ2-2, the V gene TRBV9, with 10 bases matching TRBD2. Looked up from germline, CDR1 is SGDLS and CDR2 is YYNGEE. V shed 0 bases and J 2 bases; nucleotides not matched to a gene: 7. The length of the CDR3 is 18 residues. CDR3 coding DNA: TGTGCCAGCAGCGTAGACCCCGGGACTAGCGCTAACACCGGGGAGCTGTTTTTT. It encodes CASSVDPGTSANTGELFF.

J is TRBJ1-5 and V is TRBV28; D possibly corresponds to TRBD1 (5 bases). The CDR3 totals 15 residues. Trimming left V 3 bases short and J 4 bases short, with 13 bases between. Germline V lookup: CDR1 MDHEN, CDR2 SYDVKM. The CDR3 here is CASSLQGEGNQPQHF. The CDR3, as DNA: TGTGCCAGCAGTTTGCAGGGAGAGGGTAATCAGCCCCAGCATTTT.

The genes are TRBV7-9 and TRBJ2-5, with 7 bases lining up with TRBD1. The CDR3 has 15 residues. The germline CDR1 and CDR2 sequences are SEHNR and FQNEAQ (reference sequence). V was pared by 6 bases and J by 5 bases, with 12 bases of the junction left unmatched. In DNA, the CDR3 is TGTGCCAGCAGAGATAAGGGACAGCTAGGGGAGACCCAGTACTTC. It yields the protein CASRDKGQLGETQYF. Full variable domain (remainder filled in from reference TRBV7-9 and TRBJ2-5): DTGVSQNPRHKITKRGQNVTFRCDPISEHNRLYWYRQTLGQGPEFLTYFQNEAQLEKSRLLSDRFSAERPKGSFSTLEIQRTEQGDSAMYLCASRDKGQLGETQYFGPGTRLLVL.

A note on this clone: One base away lies a much larger clone, so this may be a sequencing read error. The V and J genes are TRBV19 and TRBJ2-2; TRBD1 is a possible D gene (6 bases). This CDR3 contains 15 residues. The germline V gene encodes CDR1 LNHDA and CDR2 SQIVND (reference sequence). The CDR3 DNA reads TGTGCCAGTAGTATACAAGGACAGAACACCAGGGAGCTGTTTTTT. This codes for CASSIQGQNTRELFF.

The V gene is TRBV18, the J gene TRBJ1-5; unclear D gene. The V end lost 6 bases, the J end lost 11 bases, and 14 bases lay between the germline ends. CDR1 and CDR2 from the germline V gene are KGHSH and LQKENI. This CDR3 contains 12 residues. The CDR3 here is CASSLVDGAQHF. CDR3 DNA: TGTGCCAGCTCCCTAGTGGACGGAGCCCAGCATTTT.

The V gene is TRBV5-1, the J gene TRBJ2-7; TRBD1 might be the D (6 bases). Trimming stripped 1 base from V and 4 bases from J, with 24 bases between. Germline V lookup: CDR1 SGHRS, CDR2 YFSETQ. The CDR3 length is 18 residues. The CDR3: CASSLLGASRGPSYEQYF. The CDR3 DNA reads TGCGCCAGCAGCTTGTTAGGAGCTTCCAGGGGACCCTCTTACGAGCAGTACTTC.